The present T cell receptor beta chain was sequenced within a study of blood T cell repertoires in COVID-19. Here immunoSEQ multiplex PCR was the method, and the copy in TCRdb shows in-frame clones only, minus some. Of approximately 82,000 clones listed, around 83% were seen once; the top ten hold approximately 15%. As to this clone: Germline is not matched at one junction end, which may reflect a read error.

Germline CDR1 DFQATT, CDR2 SNEGSKA (reference sequence). The CDR3 is made up of 9 amino acids. This TCR was recovered from an older woman with acute or convalescent COVID-19. Sequencing was performed on peripheral blood. J is TRBJ2-1 and V is TRBV20-1; D not resolved. CDR3 nucleotides: TGCAGTGCTCGAGATAGGCAGTTCTTC. It yields the protein CSARDRQFF.